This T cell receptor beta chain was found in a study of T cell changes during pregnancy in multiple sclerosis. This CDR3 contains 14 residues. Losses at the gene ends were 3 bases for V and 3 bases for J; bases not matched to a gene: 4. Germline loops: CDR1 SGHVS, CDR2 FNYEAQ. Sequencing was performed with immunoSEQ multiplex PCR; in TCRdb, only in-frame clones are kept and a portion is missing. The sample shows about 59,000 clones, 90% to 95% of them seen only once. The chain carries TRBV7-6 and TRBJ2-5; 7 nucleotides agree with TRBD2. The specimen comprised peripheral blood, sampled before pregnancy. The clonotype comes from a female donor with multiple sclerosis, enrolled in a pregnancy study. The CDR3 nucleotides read TGTGCCAGCAGCTTCTTTCGGGGGGAAGAGACCCAGTACTTC. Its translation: CASSFFRGEETQYF. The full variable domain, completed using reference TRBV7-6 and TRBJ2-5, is GAGVSQSPRYKVTKRGQDVALRCDPISGHVSLYWYRQALGQGPEFLTYFNYEAQQDKSGLPNDRFSAERPEGSISTLTIQRTEQRDSAMYRCASSFFRGEETQYFGPGTRLLVL.